This T cell receptor beta chain came from a study of technical replicates of blood from four donors. Method: immunoSEQ multiplex PCR; TCRdb's copy keeps in-frame clones and lacks some. The table includes more than 90,000 clones, around 95% detected once. Germline lookup yields CDR1 SGHRS and CDR2 YFSETQ. Trimming removed 0 bases from V and 4 bases from J, with 13 bases in between. CDR3 length: 16 amino acids. The TCR originated in a human donor in good health. The genes are TRBV5-1 and TRBJ2-2, with D tentatively TRBD2 (5 bases). The sequenced sample consisted of T cells isolated from PBMCs. The CDR3 loop is CASSLVGNAVTGELFF. For the CDR3, the DNA is TGCGCCAGCAGCTTGGTCGGGAACGCGGTCACCGGGGAGCTGTTTTTT.